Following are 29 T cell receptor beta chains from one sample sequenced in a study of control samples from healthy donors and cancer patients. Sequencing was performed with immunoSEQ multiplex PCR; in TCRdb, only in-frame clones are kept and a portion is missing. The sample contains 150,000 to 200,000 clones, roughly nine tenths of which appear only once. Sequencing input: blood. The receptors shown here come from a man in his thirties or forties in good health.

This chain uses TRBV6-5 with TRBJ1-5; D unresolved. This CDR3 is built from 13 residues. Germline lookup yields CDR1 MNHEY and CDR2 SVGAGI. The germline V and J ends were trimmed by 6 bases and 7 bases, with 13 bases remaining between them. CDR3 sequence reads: CASRREVGQPQHF. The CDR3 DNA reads TGTGCCAGCAGGAGGGAGGTTGGACAGCCCCAGCATTTT.

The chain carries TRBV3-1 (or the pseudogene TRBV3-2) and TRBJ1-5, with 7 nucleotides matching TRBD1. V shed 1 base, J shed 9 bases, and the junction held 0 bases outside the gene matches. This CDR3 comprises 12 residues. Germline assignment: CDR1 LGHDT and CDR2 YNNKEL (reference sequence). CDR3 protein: CASSQGTGPQHF. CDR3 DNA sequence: TGTGCCAGCAGCCAAGGGACAGGGCCCCAGCATTTT.

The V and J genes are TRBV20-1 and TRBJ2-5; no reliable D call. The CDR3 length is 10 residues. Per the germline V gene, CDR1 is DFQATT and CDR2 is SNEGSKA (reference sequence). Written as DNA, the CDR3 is TGCGGAGCTCGGACGGAGACCCAGTACTTC. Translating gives CGARTETQYF.

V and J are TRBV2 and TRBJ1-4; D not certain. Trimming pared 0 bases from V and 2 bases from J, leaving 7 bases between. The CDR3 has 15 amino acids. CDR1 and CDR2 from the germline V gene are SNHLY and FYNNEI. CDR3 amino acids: CASSEAGRTNEKLFF. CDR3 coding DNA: TGTGCCAGCAGTGAAGCGGGAAGGACTAATGAAAAACTGTTTTTT.

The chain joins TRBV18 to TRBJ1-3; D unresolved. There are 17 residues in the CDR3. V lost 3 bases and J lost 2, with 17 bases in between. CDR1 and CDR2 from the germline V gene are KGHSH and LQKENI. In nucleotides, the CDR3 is TGTGCCAGCTCACCTAGTCTGGCTTGGGAGACTGGAAACACCATATATTTT. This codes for CASSPSLAWETGNTIYF.

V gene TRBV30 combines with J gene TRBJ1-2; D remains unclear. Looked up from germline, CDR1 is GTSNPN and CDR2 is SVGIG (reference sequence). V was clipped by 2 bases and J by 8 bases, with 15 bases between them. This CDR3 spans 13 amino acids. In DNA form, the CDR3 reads TGTGCCTGGAGTCCTCCTGGGGAGGTCGGCTACACCTTC. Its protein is CAWSPPGEVGYTF.

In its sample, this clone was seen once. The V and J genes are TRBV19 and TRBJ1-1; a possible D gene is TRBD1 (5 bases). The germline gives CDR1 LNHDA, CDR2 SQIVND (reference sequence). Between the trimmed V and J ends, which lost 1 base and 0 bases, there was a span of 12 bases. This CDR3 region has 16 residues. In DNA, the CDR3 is TGTGCCAGTAGTATAGGGACCAGGGCCATGAACACTGAAGCTTTCTTT. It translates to CASSIGTRAMNTEAFF.

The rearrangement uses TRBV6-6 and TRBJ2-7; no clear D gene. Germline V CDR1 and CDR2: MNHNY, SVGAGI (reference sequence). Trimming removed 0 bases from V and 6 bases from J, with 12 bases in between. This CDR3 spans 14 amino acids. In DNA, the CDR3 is TGTGCCAGCAGTTACTCAGGACCCTTAAGCGAGCAGTACTTC. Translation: CASSYSGPLSEQYF.

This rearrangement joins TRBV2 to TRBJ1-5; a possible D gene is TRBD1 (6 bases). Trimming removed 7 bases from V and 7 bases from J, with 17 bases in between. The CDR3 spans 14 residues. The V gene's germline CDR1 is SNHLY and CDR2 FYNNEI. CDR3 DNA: TGTGCCAGCAACGGGGGCAGTTCGGTCCAGCCCCAGCATTTT. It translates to CASNGGSSVQPQHF.

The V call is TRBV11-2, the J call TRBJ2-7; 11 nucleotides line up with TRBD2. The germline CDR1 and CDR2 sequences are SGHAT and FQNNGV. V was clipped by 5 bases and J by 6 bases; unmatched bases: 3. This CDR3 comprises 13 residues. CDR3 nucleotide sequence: TGTGCCAGCAGCACTAGCGGGAGCTCCGAGCAGTACTTC. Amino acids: CASSTSGSSEQYF.

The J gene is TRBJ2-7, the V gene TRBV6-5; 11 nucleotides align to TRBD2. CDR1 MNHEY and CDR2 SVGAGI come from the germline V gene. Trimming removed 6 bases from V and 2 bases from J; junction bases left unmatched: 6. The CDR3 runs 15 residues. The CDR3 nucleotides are TGTGCCAGCAGGCCCACTAGCGGGGGTGCCTACGAGCAGTACTTC. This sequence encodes CASRPTSGGAYEQYF.

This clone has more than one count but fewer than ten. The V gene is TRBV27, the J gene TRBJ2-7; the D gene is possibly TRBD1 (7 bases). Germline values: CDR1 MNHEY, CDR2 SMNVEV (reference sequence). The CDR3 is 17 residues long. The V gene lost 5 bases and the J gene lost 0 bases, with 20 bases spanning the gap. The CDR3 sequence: CASSPPMGGQSSYEQYF. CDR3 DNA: TGTGCCAGCAGTCCGCCGATGGGGGGACAGAGCTCCTACGAGCAGTACTTC.

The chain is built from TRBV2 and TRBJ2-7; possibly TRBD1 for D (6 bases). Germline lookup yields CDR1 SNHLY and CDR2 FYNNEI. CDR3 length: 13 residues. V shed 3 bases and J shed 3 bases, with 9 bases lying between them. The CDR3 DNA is TGTGCCAGCAGTGATGGACAGAGCTACGAGCAGTACTTC. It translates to CASSDGQSYEQYF.

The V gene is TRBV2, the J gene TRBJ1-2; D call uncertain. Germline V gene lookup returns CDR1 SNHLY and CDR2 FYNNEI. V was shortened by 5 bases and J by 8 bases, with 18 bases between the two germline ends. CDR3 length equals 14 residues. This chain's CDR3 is CASSFLADARGYTF. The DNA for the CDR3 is TGTGCCAGCAGTTTTCTGGCGGACGCCAGGGGCTACACCTTC.

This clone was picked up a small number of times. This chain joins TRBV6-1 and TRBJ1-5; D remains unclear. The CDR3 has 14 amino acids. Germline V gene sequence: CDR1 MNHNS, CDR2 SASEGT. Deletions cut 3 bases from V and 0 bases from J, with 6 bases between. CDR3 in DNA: TGTGCCAGCAGTGAGGCTTATAGCAATCAGCCCCAGCATTTT. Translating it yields CASSEAYSNQPQHF.

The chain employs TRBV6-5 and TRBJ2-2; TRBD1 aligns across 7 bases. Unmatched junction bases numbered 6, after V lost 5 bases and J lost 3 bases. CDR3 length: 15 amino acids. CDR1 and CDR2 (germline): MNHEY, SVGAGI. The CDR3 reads CASSRQGRDTGELFF. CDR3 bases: TGTGCCAGCAGTCGACAGGGTCGGGACACCGGGGAGCTGTTTTTT.

The CDR3 sequence is CATSDSTGKAFF. The CDR3 nucleotides are TGTGCCACCAGTGACTCGACAGGGAAAGCTTTCTTT. This chain uses TRBV24-1 with TRBJ1-1; TRBD1 matches 7 bases. Trimming cost V 4 bases and J 9 bases; bases outside gene matches: 4. This CDR3 has 12 residues. Germline V gene sequence: CDR1 KGHDR, CDR2 SFDVKD.

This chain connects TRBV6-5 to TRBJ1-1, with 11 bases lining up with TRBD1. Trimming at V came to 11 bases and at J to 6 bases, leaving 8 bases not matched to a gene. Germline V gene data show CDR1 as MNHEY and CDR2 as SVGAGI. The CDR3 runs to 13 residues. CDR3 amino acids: CALKPGQGAEAFF. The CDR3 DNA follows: TGTGCCCTAAAGCCGGGACAGGGGGCTGAAGCTTTCTTT.

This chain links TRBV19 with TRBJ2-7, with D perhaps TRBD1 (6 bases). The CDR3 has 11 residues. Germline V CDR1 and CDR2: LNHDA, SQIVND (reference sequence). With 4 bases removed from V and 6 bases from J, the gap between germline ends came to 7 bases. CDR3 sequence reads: CASSTGVEQYF. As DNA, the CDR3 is TGTGCCAGTAGTACAGGGGTCGAGCAGTACTTC.

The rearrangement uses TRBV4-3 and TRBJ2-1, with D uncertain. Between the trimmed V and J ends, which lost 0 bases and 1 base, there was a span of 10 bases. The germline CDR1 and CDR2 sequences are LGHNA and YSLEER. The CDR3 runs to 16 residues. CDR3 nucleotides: TGCGCCAGCAGCCAAGAATCGGCCGCGTCCTACAATGAGCAGTTCTTC. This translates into CASSQESAASYNEQFF.

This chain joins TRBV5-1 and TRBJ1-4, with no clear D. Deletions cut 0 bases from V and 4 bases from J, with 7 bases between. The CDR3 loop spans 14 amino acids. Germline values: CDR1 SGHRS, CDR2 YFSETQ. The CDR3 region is CASSLVGVNEKLFF. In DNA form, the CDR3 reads TGCGCCAGCAGCTTGGTGGGAGTTAATGAAAAACTGTTTTTT.

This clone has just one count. The CDR3 loop is CASSILGGVDSYEQYF. For the CDR3, the DNA is TGTGCCAGTAGTATATTGGGAGGGGTGGACTCCTACGAGCAGTACTTC. The V gene is TRBV19, the J gene TRBJ2-7; the match to TRBD2 covers 7 bases. CDR1 is LNHDA and CDR2 is SQIVND in the germline V gene (reference sequence). After removal of 2 bases from V and 0 bases from J, the junction contained 7 bases not matched to a gene. The CDR3 has 16 residues.

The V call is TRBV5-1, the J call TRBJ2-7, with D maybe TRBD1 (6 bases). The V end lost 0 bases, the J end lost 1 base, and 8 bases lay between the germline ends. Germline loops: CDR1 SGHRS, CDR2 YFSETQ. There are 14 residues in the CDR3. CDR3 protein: CASSLGQVSYEQYF. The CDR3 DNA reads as TGCGCCAGCAGCTTGGGACAGGTGTCCTACGAGCAGTACTTC.

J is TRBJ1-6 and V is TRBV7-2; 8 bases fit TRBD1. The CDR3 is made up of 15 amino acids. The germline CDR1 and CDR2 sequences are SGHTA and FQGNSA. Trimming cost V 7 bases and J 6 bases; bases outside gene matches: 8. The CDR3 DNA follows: TGTGCCAGCACCCTTCGACAGGGGCCTAATTCACCCCTCCACTTT. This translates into CASTLRQGPNSPLHF.

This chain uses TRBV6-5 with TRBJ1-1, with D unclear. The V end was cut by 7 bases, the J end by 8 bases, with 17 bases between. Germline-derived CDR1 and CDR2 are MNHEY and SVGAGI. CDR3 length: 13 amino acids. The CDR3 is CASTWNGQTEAFF. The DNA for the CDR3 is TGTGCCAGCACCTGGAATGGGCAGACCGAAGCTTTCTTT.

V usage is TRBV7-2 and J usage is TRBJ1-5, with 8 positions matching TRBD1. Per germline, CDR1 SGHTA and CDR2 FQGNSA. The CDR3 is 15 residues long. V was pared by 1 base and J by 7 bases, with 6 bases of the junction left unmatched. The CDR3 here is CASSLEFGQGQPQHF. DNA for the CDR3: TGTGCCAGCAGCTTAGAGTTTGGACAGGGACAGCCCCAGCATTTT.

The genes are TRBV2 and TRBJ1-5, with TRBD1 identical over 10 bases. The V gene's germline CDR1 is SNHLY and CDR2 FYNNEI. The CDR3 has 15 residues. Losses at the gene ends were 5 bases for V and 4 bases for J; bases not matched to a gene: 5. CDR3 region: CASSPPGQGNQPQHF. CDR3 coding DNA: TGTGCCAGCAGTCCCCCGGGACAGGGGAATCAGCCCCAGCATTTT. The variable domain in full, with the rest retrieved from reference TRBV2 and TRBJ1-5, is EPEVTQTPSHQVTQMGQEVILRCVPISNHLYFYWYRQILGQKVEFLVSFYNNEISEKSEIFDDQFSVERPDGSNFTLKIRSTKLEDSAMYFCASSPPGQGNQPQHFGDGTRLSIL.

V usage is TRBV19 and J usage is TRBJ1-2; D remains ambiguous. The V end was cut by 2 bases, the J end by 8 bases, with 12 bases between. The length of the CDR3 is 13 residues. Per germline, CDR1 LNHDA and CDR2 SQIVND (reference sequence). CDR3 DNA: TGTGCCAGTAGTATAACACAGACTCCGGGCTACACCTTC. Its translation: CASSITQTPGYTF.

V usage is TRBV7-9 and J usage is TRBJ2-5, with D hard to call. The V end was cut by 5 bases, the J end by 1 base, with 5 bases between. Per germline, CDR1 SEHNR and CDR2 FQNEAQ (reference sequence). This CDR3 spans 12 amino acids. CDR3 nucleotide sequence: TGTGCCAGCAGCAGCATCCAAGAGACCCAGTACTTC. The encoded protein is CASSSIQETQYF.